These 28 T cell receptor beta chains share one sample of origin, sequenced in a study of T cells in Graves' hyperthyroidism and ophthalmopathy. Regions amplified from RNA transcripts were the TCR beta CDR3 regions. The TCR CDR3 first-round RT-PCR relied on the HTBI primer set. TCRdb ran MiXCR on the multiplex PCR reads and lists one entry per CDR3 protein. The sample consists of 80,000 to 100,000 distinct CDR3 sequences, roughly 40% of them appearing once. The sample comprised peripheral blood or thyroid tissue (not recorded which). Receptors originate from a woman in her twenties or thirties with Graves' hyperthyroidism.

This clonotype was recorded many times. This chain connects TRBV24-1 to TRBJ1-1; the D is unclear. CDR3 size: 13 residues. Trimming pared 0 bases from V and 3 bases from J, leaving 4 bases between. CDR1 and CDR2 from the germline V gene are KGHDR and SFDVKD. CDR3 sequence: CATSDLWHTEAFF. CDR3 nucleotides: TGTGCCACCAGTGATTTGTGGCACACTGAAGCTTTCTTT.

On this clonotype itself: Likely a read error: the CDR3 ends without its conserved phenylalanine or tryptophan. The rearrangement uses TRBV5-1 and TRBJ1-1, with 8 bases aligning to TRBD1. This CDR3 contains 13 residues. Germline V gene data show CDR1 as SGHRS and CDR2 as YFSETQ. Here the CDR3 reads CTSSQGANTEAFS. CDR3 DNA: TGCACCAGCAGCCAGGGGGCAAACACTGAAGCTTTCTCT.

This clonotype has a handful of counts. With a much larger clone just one base away, this may be a read error. The chain joins TRBV7-9 to TRBJ1-5, with D perhaps matching TRBD1 (5 bases). CDR3 size: 16 residues. CDR1 is SEHNR and CDR2 is FQNEAQ in the germline V gene (reference sequence). V lost 5 bases and J lost 9, with 23 bases in between. As DNA, the CDR3 is TGTGCCAGCAGCACAGGAGGGGCAGGAGGTATTCGGCCCCAGCATTTT. It yields the protein CASSTGGAGGIRPQHF.

In its sample, this clonotype was seen many times. This rearrangement joins TRBV5-5 to TRBJ1-1, with D possibly matching TRBD1 (6 bases). Germline V lookup: CDR1 SGHKS, CDR2 YYEKEE (reference sequence). Deletions cut 0 bases from V and 0 bases from J, with 12 bases between. The CDR3 consists of 16 residues. The CDR3 sequence is CASSLARQAVNTEAFF. The CDR3, as DNA: TGTGCCAGCAGCTTGGCAAGACAGGCAGTGAACACTGAAGCTTTCTTT.

This clonotype was recorded many times. The rearrangement links TRBV5-1 to TRBJ2-7; D may be TRBD2 (6 bases). The CDR3 contains 15 residues. Germline CDR1 reads SGHRS; CDR2 reads YFSETQ. The ends were cut back, 4 bases at V and 5 bases at J, with 19 bases in the middle. CDR3 loop: CASSPPLRGKDEQYF. The CDR3, as DNA: TGCGCCAGCAGCCCTCCCCTGCGGGGTAAGGACGAGCAGTACTTC.

This clonotype was detected a few times. The chain has TRBV6-1 and TRBJ2-2; TRBD1 agrees at 7 bases. J was trimmed by 6 bases and V by 6 bases; bases with no gene match: 7. The CDR3 runs 14 residues. From germline, CDR1 is MNHNS and CDR2 SASEGT. CDR3 sequence: CASRAQGIAGELFF. CDR3 bases: TGTGCCAGCAGAGCACAGGGGATCGCCGGGGAGCTGTTTTTT.

The chain joins TRBV20-1 to TRBJ1-2; 10 positions agree with TRBD1. CDR3 size: 14 residues. Trimming took 5 bases from V and 4 from J; bases not matched to a gene: 7. The germline gives CDR1 DFQATT, CDR2 SNEGSKA (reference sequence). Here the CDR3 reads CSAGTGTGAYGYTF. In DNA, the CDR3 is TGCAGTGCTGGAACCGGGACAGGGGCCTATGGCTACACCTTC.

The CDR3 DNA reads as TGTGCCAGCAGTGAACAGGGGAGCCAAGAGACCCAGTACTTC. Amino acids: CASSEQGSQETQYF. This chain joins TRBV2 and TRBJ2-5, with D tentatively TRBD1 (6 bases). V was pared by 2 bases and J by 1 base, with 8 bases between. Per germline, CDR1 SNHLY and CDR2 FYNNEI. The CDR3 covers 14 residues.

As regards this clonotype: The junction departs from the called germline gene at one end, perhaps through a read error. The gene calls are TRBV12-3 or TRBV12-4 and TRBJ2-3; 9 positions agree with TRBD2. CDR3 length: 16 amino acids. CDR3 in amino acids: CARSLTPSGTTDTQYF. Here the CDR3 DNA reads TGTGCCCGCAGTTTAACGCCTAGCGGGACGACAGATACGCAGTATTTT.

Of note for this clonotype: This may be a read error, as it is one base from a much larger clone. V and J are TRBV9 and TRBJ2-7; 10 nucleotides agree with TRBD2. With V trimmed by 6 bases and J by 3 bases, 21 bases remained unmatched. This CDR3 spans 19 amino acids. In germline, CDR1 is SGDLS, CDR2 YYNGEE. CDR3 loop: CASNDFPLLLAGEHYEQYF. The CDR3 nucleotides read TGTGCCAGCAACGATTTTCCCCTTCTGCTAGCGGGAGAACACTACGAGCAGTACTTC. The full variable domain, completed using reference TRBV9 and TRBJ2-7, is DSGVTQTPKHLITATGQRVTLRCSPRSGDLSVYWYQQSLDQGLQFLIQYYNGEERAKGNILERFSAQQFPDLHSELNLSSLELGDSALYFCASNDFPLLLAGEHYEQYFGPGTRLTVT.

This sequence joins TRBV7-9 and TRBJ1-1; D perhaps matches TRBD1 (6 bases). Germline loops: CDR1 SEHNR, CDR2 FQNEAQ (reference sequence). The CDR3 covers 13 residues. Trimming left V 7 bases short and J 1 base short, with 10 bases between. CDR3 DNA sequence: TGTGCCAGCAAGCAGGGGACGAACACTGAAGCTTTCTTT. As protein: CASKQGTNTEAFF.

This clonotype was counted at least ten times. The V call is TRBV11-2, the J call TRBJ1-1; D unresolved. V was shortened by 5 bases and J by 3 bases, with 10 bases between the two germline ends. Germline V gives CDR1 SGHAT, CDR2 FQNNGV. CDR3 size: 13 residues. For the CDR3, the DNA is TGTGCCAGCAGCCACACATCGGACACTGAAGCTTTCTTT. It yields the protein CASSHTSDTEAFF.

In this sample, this clonotype turned up many times. The chain has TRBV7-2 and TRBJ2-5, with D unresolved. The CDR3 sequence is 13 residues long. CDR1 and CDR2 (germline): SGHTA, FQGNSA. V dropped 1 base and J dropped 5 bases, with 8 bases sitting between them. CDR3 DNA: TGTGCCAGCAGCTTAGGCGTGGCTGAGACCCAGTACTTC. This gives the protein CASSLGVAETQYF.

The rearrangement links TRBV20-1 to TRBJ2-7; 7 bases align to TRBD1. Germline V gives CDR1 DFQATT, CDR2 SNEGSKA (reference sequence). V trimming: 4 bases; J trimming: 5 bases; junction bases outside the gene matches: 5. The CDR3 extends over 12 amino acids. The CDR3 loop reads CSAIDRVDEQYF. The CDR3 DNA reads as TGCAGTGCTATTGACAGGGTCGACGAGCAGTACTTC.

Only a few counts were recorded for this clonotype. A single base separates this from a much larger clone, so it may be a read error. J is TRBJ1-4 and V is TRBV12-3 or TRBV12-4; TRBD1 is a possible D gene (5 bases). V lost 4 bases and J 7 bases, leaving 13 bases between the germline ends. The CDR3 length is 14 residues. CDR3 residues: CASSSGRVGEKLFF. CDR3 bases: TGTGCCAGCAGTTCAGGGAGAGTGGGTGAAAAACTGTTTTTT.

There are a few counts of this clonotype. V gene TRBV3-1 combines with J gene TRBJ1-1; 7 nucleotides agree with TRBD1. The CDR3 spans 16 residues. The germline gives CDR1 LGHDT, CDR2 YNNKEL (reference sequence). V was clipped by 3 bases and J by 1 base; unmatched bases: 8. The CDR3 coding sequence is TGTGCCAGCAGCCATCTAACAGGGGCTCAGAACACTGAAGCTTTCTTT. It translates to CASSHLTGAQNTEAFF.

This clonotype occurred many times. The chain links TRBV27 to TRBJ1-4; D call uncertain. The CDR3 extends over 15 amino acids. CDR1 and CDR2 (germline): MNHEY, SMNVEV (reference sequence). Trimming left V 3 bases short and J 7 bases short, with 15 bases between. CDR3 in DNA: TGTGCCAGCAGTTTCGCCAGCTTGTCTAGTGAAAAACTGTTTTTT. Its translation: CASSFASLSSEKLFF.

This clonotype has at least ten counts. The chain couples TRBV12-3 or TRBV12-4 to TRBJ2-7; D is perhaps TRBD2 (6 bases). The CDR3 has 12 residues. V was shortened by 3 bases and J by 6 bases, with 9 bases between the two germline ends. The CDR3 spells CASSFRGGEQYF. DNA for the CDR3: TGTGCCAGCAGTTTCCGGGGAGGCGAGCAGTACTTC.

The genes are TRBV28 and TRBJ1-1; 8 positions agree with TRBD1. Germline lookup yields CDR1 MDHEN and CDR2 SYDVKM. This CDR3 has 14 amino acids. The junction had 4 bases not matched to a gene; V was cut back by 4 bases and J by 3 bases. CDR3 nucleotide sequence: TGTGCCAGCAGTTCCAGGGGGCGATACACTGAAGCTTTCTTT. It specifies CASSSRGRYTEAFF.

This clonotype was detected many times. The chain has TRBV7-9 and TRBJ1-6; D remains unclear. Germline CDR1 and CDR2: SEHNR and FQNEAQ (reference sequence). This CDR3 comprises 14 residues. The V and J ends lost 4 bases and 7 bases respectively, with 11 bases between them. CDR3 residues: CASSSPLWNSPLHF. The CDR3 DNA reads as TGTGCCAGCAGCTCCCCCTTGTGGAATTCACCCCTCCACTTT.

This clonotype was detected ten times or more. The genes are TRBV19 and TRBJ2-2; 7 nucleotides match TRBD1. This CDR3 comprises 17 residues. Trimming removed 4 bases from V and 4 bases from J; junction bases left unmatched: 12. Germline V gene sequence: CDR1 LNHDA, CDR2 SQIVND (reference sequence). The CDR3 reads CASSRSRQGGSTGELFF. In DNA, the CDR3 is TGTGCCAGTAGTAGGTCGAGACAGGGTGGGAGCACCGGGGAGCTGTTTTTT.

This chain uses TRBV28 with TRBJ2-2; 7 bases are shared with TRBD2. CDR1 is MDHEN and CDR2 is SYDVKM in the germline V gene. CDR3 length: 16 residues. V was pared by 5 bases and J by 9 bases, with 15 bases of the junction left unmatched. For the CDR3, the DNA is TGTGCCAGCAGTAGGGCGGGAGCACCGCTTAACAGGGAGCTGTTTTTT. As protein: CASSRAGAPLNRELFF.

This clonotype has just a few counts. The rearrangement joins TRBV18 to TRBJ1-3; no definite D call. The CDR3 has 14 amino acids. Germline assignment: CDR1 KGHSH and CDR2 LQKENI. V lost 8 bases and J lost 4, with 15 bases in between. Here the CDR3 reads CASGRRASGNTIYF. The CDR3 coding sequence is TGTGCCAGCGGACGTCGGGCATCGGGAAACACCATATATTTT.

By sample fraction, this clonotype is medium-sized (0.01 to 0.1%). The CDR3, as DNA: TGCGCCAGCAGCCAAGGAAGACTCACAGAGACCCAGTACTTC. Protein: CASSQGRLTETQYF. The chain couples TRBV4-1 to TRBJ2-5, with D hard to call. The V and J ends lost 1 base and 4 bases respectively, with 10 bases between them. The CDR3 length is 14 residues. In germline, CDR1 is MGHRA, CDR2 YSYEKL.

This clonotype came up many times. The rearrangement links TRBV19 to TRBJ1-1, with D tentatively TRBD1 (5 bases). Germline V CDR1 and CDR2: LNHDA, SQIVND (reference sequence). Trimming removed 5 bases at V and 5 bases at J, with 15 bases between. This CDR3 is 14 amino acids long. CDR3 nucleotide sequence: TGTGCCAGTAGTGCCCGGCAGGGTTGGACTGAAGCTTTCTTT. Encoded protein: CASSARQGWTEAFF.

This clonotype has just a few counts. The chain links TRBV28 to TRBJ1-1; 8 nucleotides agree with TRBD1. V was pared by 6 bases and J by 3 bases, with 6 bases of the junction left unmatched. This CDR3 region has 14 residues. Germline loops: CDR1 MDHEN, CDR2 SYDVKM. The CDR3 loop is CASRAGGRYTEAFF. The CDR3 DNA is TGTGCCAGCAGAGCAGGGGGCCGTTACACTGAAGCTTTCTTT.

The gene calls are TRBV20-1 and TRBJ2-5; D not resolved. Trimming removed 5 bases at V and 4 bases at J, with 14 bases between. CDR1 is DFQATT and CDR2 is SNEGSKA in the germline V gene (reference sequence). The CDR3 sequence is 13 residues long. The CDR3, as DNA: TGCAGTGCTGCGAGTCAGGTCAGAGAGACCCAGTACTTC. Its translation is CSAASQVRETQYF.

This chain links TRBV7-9 with TRBJ1-6; perhaps TRBD1 as D (5 bases). V lost 3 bases, J lost 5 bases, and 8 bases lay in between. Germline CDR1 reads SEHNR; CDR2 reads FQNEAQ (reference sequence). The CDR3 is 14 residues long. CDR3: CASSFRGNNSPLHF. DNA for the CDR3: TGTGCCAGCAGCTTTAGGGGAAATAATTCACCCCTCCACTTT.